The entry below gives a single T cell receptor beta chain sequence along with its context. This entry belongs to a study of blood T cell repertoires in COVID-19. Study at large: The samples span acute and convalescent COVID-19 from the United States, Italy and Spain. PBMCs, B-cell-depleted T cells, or T cells were the source of the cDNA or gDNA that made up the material.

Original handling: Reference gene primer amplification in the assay estimated nucleated cell counts. The method was immunoSEQ multiplex PCR; TCRdb's version includes in-frame clones alone and lacks a portion of them. Clonal size and the V and J genes are those of that table, whereas D and trimming came from the DNA. The table shows around 140,000 clones, with 84% occurring only once. The CDR3 consists of 14 residues. Per germline, CDR1 LNHDA and CDR2 SQIVND (reference sequence). The V and J ends lost 5 bases and 3 bases, in that order; junction bases with no gene match: 5. This sequence originates from a man aged 60 to 75 with active or convalescent COVID-19. The sample taken for sequencing was peripheral blood. This chain connects TRBV19 to TRBJ1-2; 8 nucleotides align to TRBD1. For the CDR3, the DNA is TGTGCCAGTAGTGGGACAGGAGTATACTATGGCTACACCTTC. Translation gives CASSGTGVYYGYTF.